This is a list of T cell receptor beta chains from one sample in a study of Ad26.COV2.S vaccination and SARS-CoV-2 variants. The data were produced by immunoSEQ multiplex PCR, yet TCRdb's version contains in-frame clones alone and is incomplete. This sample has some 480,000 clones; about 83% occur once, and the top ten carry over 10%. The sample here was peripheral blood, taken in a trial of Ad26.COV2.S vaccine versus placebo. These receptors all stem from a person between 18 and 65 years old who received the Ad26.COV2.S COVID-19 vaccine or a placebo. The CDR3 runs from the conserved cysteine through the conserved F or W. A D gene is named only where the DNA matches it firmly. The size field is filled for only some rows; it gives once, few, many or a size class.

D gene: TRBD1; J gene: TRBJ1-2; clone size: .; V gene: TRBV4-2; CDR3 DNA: TGTGCCAGCAGTCCCCCGCTTGGTTCAGGGGGCTATGGCTACACCTTC; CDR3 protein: CASSPPLGSGGYGYTF
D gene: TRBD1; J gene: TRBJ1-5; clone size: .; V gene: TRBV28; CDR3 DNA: TGTGCCAGCAGTTTAAAACGCGGGCAGGGGGCAAAAGGCAATCAGCCCCAGCATTTT; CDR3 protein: CASSLKRGQGAKGNQPQHF
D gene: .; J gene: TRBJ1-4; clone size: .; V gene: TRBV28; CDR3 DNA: TGTGCCAGCAGTGGGTCCCCAACTAATGAAAAACTGTTTTTT; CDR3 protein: CASSGSPTNEKLFF
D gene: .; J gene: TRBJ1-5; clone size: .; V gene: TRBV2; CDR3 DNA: TGTGCCAGCAGCGGGGGGGGATCGAGCAATCAGCCCCAGCATTTT; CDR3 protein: CASSGGGSSNQPQHF
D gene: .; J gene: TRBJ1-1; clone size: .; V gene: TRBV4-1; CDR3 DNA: TGCGCCAGCAGCCAAGGCTGGACCGCGCACACTGAAGCTTTCTTT; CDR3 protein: CASSQGWTAHTEAFF
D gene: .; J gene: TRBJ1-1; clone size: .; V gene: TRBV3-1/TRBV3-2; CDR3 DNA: TGTGCCACCTCGCCGGGACACAAAAACACTGAAGCTTTCTTT; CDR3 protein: CATSPGHKNTEAFF
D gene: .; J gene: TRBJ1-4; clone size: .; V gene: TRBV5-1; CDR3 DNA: TGCGCCAGCAGCTTGGGGGGCACCAGCTCTGATGAAAAACTGTTTTTT; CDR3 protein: CASSLGGTSSDEKLFF
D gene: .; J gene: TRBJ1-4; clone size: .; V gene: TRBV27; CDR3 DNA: TGTGCCAGCAGTCCCAACCTGTCCCGTCCTGAAAAACTGTTTTTT; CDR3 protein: CASSPNLSRPEKLFF
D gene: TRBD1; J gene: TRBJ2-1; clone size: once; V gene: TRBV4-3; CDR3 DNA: TGCGCCAGCAGCCAGGGCGACAGGGGGCATGAGCAGTTCTTC; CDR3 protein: CASSQGDRGHEQFF
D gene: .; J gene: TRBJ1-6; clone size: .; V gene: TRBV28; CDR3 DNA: TGTGCCAGCAGCCCTAGCCGTGGAAATAATTCACCCCTCCACTTT; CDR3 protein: CASSPSRGNNSPLHF
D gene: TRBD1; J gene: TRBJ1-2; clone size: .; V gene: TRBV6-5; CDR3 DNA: TGTGCCAGCAGGGACAGGAGCTGGGGTGGCTACACCTTC; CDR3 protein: CASRDRSWGGYTF
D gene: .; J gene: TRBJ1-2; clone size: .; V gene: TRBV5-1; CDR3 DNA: TGCGCCAGCAGCTCGGGGGGGAACTATGGCTACACCTTC; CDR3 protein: CASSSGGNYGYTF
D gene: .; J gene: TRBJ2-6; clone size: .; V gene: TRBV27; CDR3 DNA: TGTGCCAGCAGTCCACTTTTTAGGAGTGGGGCCAACGTCCTGACTTTC; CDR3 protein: CASSPLFRSGANVLTF
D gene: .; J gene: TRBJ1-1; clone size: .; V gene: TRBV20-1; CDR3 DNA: TGCAGTGCTAGTGCAGCTACCTCGGAAGCTTTCTTT; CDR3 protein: CSASAATSEAFF
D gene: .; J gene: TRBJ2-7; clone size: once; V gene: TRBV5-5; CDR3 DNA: TGTGCCAGCAGCGGGGGGACGGCCTACGAGCAGTACTTC; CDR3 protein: CASSGGTAYEQYF
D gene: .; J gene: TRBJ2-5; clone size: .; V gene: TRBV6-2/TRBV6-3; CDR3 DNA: TGTGCCAGCAGTTACTCGATAGCGAGGGAGACCCAGTACTTC; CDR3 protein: CASSYSIARETQYF
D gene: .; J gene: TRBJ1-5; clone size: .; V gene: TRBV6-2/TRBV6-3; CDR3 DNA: TGTGCCAGCAGTTACTCTAATTCGGCATTTAGCAATCAGCCCCAGCATTTT; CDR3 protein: CASSYSNSAFSNQPQHF
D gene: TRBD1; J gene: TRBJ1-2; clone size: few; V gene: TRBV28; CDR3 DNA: TGTGCCAGCAGAACAGGGGCCCTCACCTATGGCTACACCTTC; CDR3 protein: CASRTGALTYGYTF
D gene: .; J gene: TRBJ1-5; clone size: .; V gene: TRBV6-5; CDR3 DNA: TGTGCCAGCAGTTACTCCGGCACCCTAGAGCCCCAGCATTTT; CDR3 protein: CASSYSGTLEPQHF
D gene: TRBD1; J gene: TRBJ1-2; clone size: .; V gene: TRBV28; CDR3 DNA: TGTGCCAGCAGTTCCCCCGGGACAGGGTGGATTTCTGGCTACACCTTC; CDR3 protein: CASSSPGTGWISGYTF
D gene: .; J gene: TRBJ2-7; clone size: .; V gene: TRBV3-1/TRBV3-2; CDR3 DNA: TGTGCCAGCAGCCTGGCGGGCAAGACCTACGAGCAGTACTTC; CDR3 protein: CASSLAGKTYEQYF
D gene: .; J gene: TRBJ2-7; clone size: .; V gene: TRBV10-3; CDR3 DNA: TGTGCCATCAGTGGCTTGGAAACAAGCTCCTACGAGCAGTACTTC; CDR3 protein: CAISGLETSSYEQYF
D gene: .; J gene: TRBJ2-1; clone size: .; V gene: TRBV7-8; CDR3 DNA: TGTGCCAGCAGCCCAAAGGGTGGTGAGCAGTTCTTC; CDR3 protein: CASSPKGGEQFF
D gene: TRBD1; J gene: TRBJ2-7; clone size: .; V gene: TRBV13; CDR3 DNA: TGTGCCAGCAGCCGTACAGGGGGCGAGCAGTACTTC; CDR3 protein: CASSRTGGEQYF
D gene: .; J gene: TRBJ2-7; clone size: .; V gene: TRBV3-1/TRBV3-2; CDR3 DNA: TGTGCCAGCAGCCAGACCCATCTCGGCGAGCAGTACTTC; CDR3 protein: CASSQTHLGEQYF
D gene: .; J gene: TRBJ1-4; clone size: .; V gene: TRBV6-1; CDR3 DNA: TGTGCCAGCAGTGAAGCGGGGGGAGGGCTGGGCGAAAAACTGTTTTTT; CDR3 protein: CASSEAGGGLGEKLFF
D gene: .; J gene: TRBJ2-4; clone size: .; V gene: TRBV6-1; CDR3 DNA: TGTGCCAGCAGTGATCGGGGACTAGCCAAAAACATTCAGTACTTC; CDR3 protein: CASSDRGLAKNIQYF
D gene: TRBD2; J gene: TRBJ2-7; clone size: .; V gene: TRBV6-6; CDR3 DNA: TGTGCCAGCATGGGGACTAGCGGGTGGACCTACGAGCAGTACTTC; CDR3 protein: CASMGTSGWTYEQYF
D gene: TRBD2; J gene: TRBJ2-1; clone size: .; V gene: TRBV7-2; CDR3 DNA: TGTGCCAGCAGCTCACTAGCGGGAGGGCCTCTACCGCAGTTCTTC; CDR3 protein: CASSSLAGGPLPQFF
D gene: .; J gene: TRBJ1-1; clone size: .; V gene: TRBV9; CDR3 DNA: TGTGCCAGCAGCGTAGCTATGAACACTGAAGCTTTCTTT; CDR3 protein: CASSVAMNTEAFF
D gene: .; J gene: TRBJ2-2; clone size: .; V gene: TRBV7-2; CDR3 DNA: TGTGCCAGCAGCCCCTACACCGGGGAGCTGTTTTTT; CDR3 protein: CASSPYTGELFF
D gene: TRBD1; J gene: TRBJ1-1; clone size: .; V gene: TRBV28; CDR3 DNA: TGTGCCAGCAGTTTAGTCACAGGGGTTGGGAGTAACACTGAAGCTTTCTTT; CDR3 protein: CASSLVTGVGSNTEAFF
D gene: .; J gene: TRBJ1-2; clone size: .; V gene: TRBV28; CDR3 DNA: TGTGCCAGCAGTCGGATATTCTATGGCTACACCTTC; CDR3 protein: CASSRIFYGYTF
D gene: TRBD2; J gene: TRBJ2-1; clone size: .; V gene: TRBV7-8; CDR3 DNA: TGTGCCAGCAGCTTAGTTCCCCGAGCGGGAGGGCCGCATGAGCAGTTCTTC; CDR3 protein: CASSLVPRAGGPHEQFF
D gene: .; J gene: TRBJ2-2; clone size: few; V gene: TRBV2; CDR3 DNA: TGTGCCAGCAGAGACAACAGGGCCGGGGAGCTGTTTTTT; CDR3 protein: CASRDNRAGELFF
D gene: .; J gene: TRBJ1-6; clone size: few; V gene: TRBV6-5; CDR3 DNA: TGTGCCAGCTTCTCGTCGGGGGGTAATTCACCCCTCCACTTT; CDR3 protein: CASFSSGGNSPLHF
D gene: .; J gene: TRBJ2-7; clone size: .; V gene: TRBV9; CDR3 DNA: TGTGCCAGCAGCGTAGCCGAAGGTGGGTACGAGCAGTACTTC; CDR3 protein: CASSVAEGGYEQYF